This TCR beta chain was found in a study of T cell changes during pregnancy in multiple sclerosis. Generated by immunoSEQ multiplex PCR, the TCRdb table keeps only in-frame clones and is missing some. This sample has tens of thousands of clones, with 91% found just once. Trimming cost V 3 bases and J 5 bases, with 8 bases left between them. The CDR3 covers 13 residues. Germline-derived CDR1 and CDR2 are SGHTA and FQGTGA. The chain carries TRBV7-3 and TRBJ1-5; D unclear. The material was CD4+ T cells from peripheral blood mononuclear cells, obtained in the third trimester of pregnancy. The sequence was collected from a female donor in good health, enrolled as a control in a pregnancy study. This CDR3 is CASSLAPDQPQHF. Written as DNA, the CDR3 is TGTGCCAGCAGCTTGGCCCCCGATCAGCCCCAGCATTTT.